This TCR beta chain stems from a study of blood T cell repertoires in COVID-19. Overall study: Samples taken during acute and convalescent COVID-19 were collected in the United States, Italy and Spain.

Libraries were prepared by immunoSEQ multiplex PCR; TCRdb keeps only in-frame clonotypes and omits some of them. The data show roughly 210,000 clones, approximately 81% seen once. Trimming cost V 2 bases and J 0 bases, with 7 bases left between them. The germline gives CDR1 MNHNY, CDR2 SVGAGI (reference sequence). The CDR3 runs 15 residues. Seattle's enrolled individuals joined amid active infection and were then monitored longitudinally. The chain recombines TRBV6-6 with TRBJ1-4, with D hard to call. Sequenced input: peripheral blood. The receptor's source is a woman older than 75 with COVID-19, enrolled during active disease. The CDR3 loop reads CASSYGQSTNEKLFF. Written as DNA, the CDR3 is TGTGCCAGCAGTTACGGGCAGTCAACTAATGAAAAACTGTTTTTT.